The 30 T cell receptor beta chains below were found in one sample sequenced in a study of response to subunit inactivated influenza vaccine. TCRdb independently ran MiXCR on the RT-PCR reads; one entry per CDR3 protein. This sample yields a few hundred thousand distinct CDR3 sequences, of which 20% to 25% are seen a single time; roughly a tenth belongs to the top ten. The specimen was PBMCs from blood, collected 21 months after vaccination. These receptors all stem from a man in his fifties or sixties who received an inactivated influenza vaccine.

This clonotype was found a few times. This chain connects TRBV20-1 to TRBJ2-1; 9 nucleotides match TRBD1. Trimming cost V 4 bases and J 0 bases; bases outside gene matches: 4. The V gene's germline CDR1 is DFQATT and CDR2 SNEGSKA (reference sequence). This CDR3 has 15 amino acids. Written as DNA, the CDR3 is TGCAGTGCTACCCGGACAGGGGACTCCTACAATGAGCAGTTCTTC. Translated, it gives CSATRTGDSYNEQFF.

This clonotype occurred a few times. CDR3 nucleotides: TGTGCCAGCAGTTATTGGCGGTCTAATTCACCCCTCCACTTT. Protein product: CASSYWRSNSPLHF. The chain recombines TRBV6-5 with TRBJ1-6; no firm D call. This CDR3 region has 14 residues. Looked up from germline, CDR1 is MNHEY and CDR2 is SVGAGI. The V gene lost 3 bases and the J gene lost 6 bases, with 9 bases spanning the gap.

The rearrangement joins TRBV28 to TRBJ2-1, with 7 positions matching TRBD1. Germline V gives CDR1 MDHEN, CDR2 SYDVKM. V shed 8 bases and J 4 bases; nucleotides not matched to a gene: 11. The CDR3 is made up of 15 amino acids. CDR3 sequence (DNA): TGTGCCAGCGCAGCCAGTGGGACAGCATACAATGAGCAGTTCTTC. Its protein product is CASAASGTAYNEQFF.

V gene TRBV29-1 combines with J gene TRBJ1-2, with D possibly matching TRBD1 (6 bases). Germline loops: CDR1 SQVTM, CDR2 ANQGSEA. The V gene lost 1 base and the J gene lost 2 bases, with 11 bases spanning the gap. This CDR3 is built from 14 residues. CDR3: CSVEGLRGNYGYTF. DNA of the CDR3: TGCAGCGTTGAAGGCCTCAGGGGAAACTATGGCTACACCTTC.

This sequence joins TRBV6-2 or TRBV6-3 and TRBJ1-1; 7 bases fit TRBD1. With 0 bases clipped from V and 1 base from J, the junction kept 5 bases outside the gene matches. Germline V lookup: CDR1 MNHEY, CDR2 SVGEGT. The CDR3 covers 16 residues. Here the CDR3 reads CASSYSPGQRNTEAFF. As DNA, the CDR3 is TGTGCCAGCAGTTACTCTCCGGGACAGAGGAACACTGAAGCTTTCTTT.

This rearrangement joins TRBV7-2 to TRBJ1-2; D is unresolved. Germline V lookup: CDR1 SGHTA, CDR2 FQGNSA. The length of the CDR3 is 13 residues. V shed 3 bases and J shed 4 bases, with 9 bases lying between them. CDR3 loop: CASSLRDLYGYTF. CDR3 coding DNA: TGTGCCAGCAGCTTGAGAGACCTCTATGGCTACACCTTC.

This clonotype turned up a few times. The genes are TRBV9 and TRBJ2-5; either TRBD1 or TRBD2 may fit D (5 bases each). This CDR3 is built from 15 residues. Germline lookup yields CDR1 SGDLS and CDR2 YYNGEE. Trimming took 3 bases from V and 1 from J, leaving 13 bases between them. The DNA for the CDR3 is TGTGCCAGCAGCGCTTTACTTGGGGGCCAAGAGACCCAGTACTTC. The encoded protein is CASSALLGGQETQYF.

The rearrangement joins TRBV10-3 to TRBJ2-1; D is possibly TRBD2 (6 bases). Deletions cut 4 bases from V and 9 bases from J, with 7 bases between. The CDR3 extends over 11 amino acids. The germline V gene encodes CDR1 ENHRY and CDR2 SYGVKD. The DNA of the CDR3 is TGTGCCATCAGTGCTAGCGTTGAGCAGTTCTTC. Protein sequence: CAISASVEQFF.

This chain connects TRBV7-9 to TRBJ1-2; TRBD1 matches at 9 bases. V lost 5 bases, J lost 8 bases, and 6 bases stayed unmatched. The CDR3 loop spans 13 amino acids. Germline V gives CDR1 SEHNR, CDR2 FQNEAQ (reference sequence). The CDR3 nucleotides read TGTGCCAGCAGCGACCGGACAGGGGAGGGCTACACCTTC. This translates into CASSDRTGEGYTF.

Many counts were recorded for this clonotype. V gene TRBV12-3 or TRBV12-4 combines with J gene TRBJ2-1, with 9 bases that match TRBD1. After removal of 7 bases from V and 4 bases from J, the junction contained 5 bases not matched to a gene. CDR3 length: 14 amino acids. The CDR3 region has the DNA TGTGCCAGCACCAGCGGGACAGGGTACAATGAGCAGTTCTTC. Encoded protein: CASTSGTGYNEQFF.

This clonotype was observed a handful of times. The genes are TRBV5-1 and TRBJ2-1; 7 bases line up with TRBD1. Germline V gene sequence: CDR1 SGHRS, CDR2 YFSETQ. V was pared by 4 bases and J by 10 bases, with 11 bases of the junction left unmatched. This CDR3 comprises 14 residues. In nucleotides, the CDR3 is TGCGCCAGCAGCGTAGGGGACAGCCAACAGGAGCAGTTCTTC. Protein product: CASSVGDSQQEQFF.

This clonotype has more than one count but fewer than ten. The chain recombines TRBV7-8 with TRBJ1-5; tentative D call: TRBD1 (5 bases). CDR3 length: 12 amino acids. V was trimmed by 4 bases and J by 5 bases, leaving 6 bases between them. Per germline, CDR1 SGHVS and CDR2 FQNEAQ. The CDR3 nucleotides are TGTGCCAGCAGCTGGACATATCAGCCCCAGCATTTT. Encoded protein: CASSWTYQPQHF.

The V and J genes are TRBV7-2 and TRBJ2-7, with D unclear. CDR1 is SGHTA and CDR2 is FQGNSA in the germline V gene. The CDR3 is made up of 14 amino acids. V lost 5 bases to trimming and J lost 0 bases, with 11 bases between them. The CDR3 region is CASSPSPHSYEQYF. DNA of the CDR3: TGTGCCAGCAGCCCCAGTCCTCACTCCTACGAGCAGTACTTC.

The chain is built from TRBV7-9 and TRBJ2-5; either TRBD1 or TRBD2 may supply D (5 bases each). CDR3 length: 15 amino acids. Trimming took 1 base from V and 3 from J, leaving 12 bases between them. Germline assignment: CDR1 SEHNR and CDR2 FQNEAQ (reference sequence). DNA of the CDR3: TGTGCCAGCAGCTTAGTTCGGGGCAGCAAAGAGACCCAGTACTTC. Translated, it gives CASSLVRGSKETQYF. The variable domain in full, completed from reference TRBV7-9 and TRBJ2-5, reads DTGVSQNPRHKITKRGQNVTFRCDPISEHNRLYWYRQTLGQGPEFLTYFQNEAQLEKSRLLSDRFSAERPKGSFSTLEIQRTEQGDSAMYLCASSLVRGSKETQYFGPGTRLLVL.

On this clonotype: The junction differs from germline at one of its ends, possibly a read error. This chain connects TRBV18 to TRBJ1-1; TRBD1 agrees at 7 bases. The germline gives CDR1 KGHSH, CDR2 LQKENI. This CDR3 spans 13 amino acids. CDR3 loop: CASGQTGISEALF. CDR3 bases: TGTGCCAGCGGACAGACAGGGATTTCTGAAGCTTTATTT. Full variable domain (remainder filled in from reference TRBV18 and TRBJ1-1): NAGVMQNPRHLVRRRGQEARLRCSPMKGHSHVYWYRQLPEEGLKFMVYLQKENIIDESGMPKERFSAEFPKEGPSILRIQQVVRGDSAAYFCASGQTGISEALFGQGTRLTVV.

J is TRBJ2-6 and V is TRBV19, with D possibly being TRBD1 or TRBD2 (5 bases each). Germline V gene lookup returns CDR1 LNHDA and CDR2 SQIVND (reference sequence). This CDR3 spans 15 amino acids. Trimming stripped 11 bases from V and 1 base from J, with 15 bases between. This CDR3 reads CAFRDVRSGANVLTF. The CDR3 bases are TGTGCCTTCCGGGACGTTCGATCTGGGGCCAACGTCCTGACTTTC.

A note on this clonotype: An end of the junction differs from the germline gene, which may be a read error. This rearrangement joins TRBV20-1 to TRBJ1-5; no clear D. The CDR3 loop spans 16 amino acids. The germline CDR1 and CDR2 sequences are DFQATT and SNEGSKA (reference sequence). The CDR3 region has the DNA TGCAGTGCTAGAGATGTGAGCGACTCTAGCAATCAGGCCCAGCATTTT. It specifies CSARDVSDSSNQAQHF.

This clonotype appeared many times. V is TRBV27 and J is TRBJ1-5; 9 nucleotides align to TRBD1. CDR3 size: 15 residues. Germline CDR1 and CDR2: MNHEY and SMNVEV (reference sequence). The V gene end was trimmed by 3 bases and the J gene end by 5 bases; junction bases not matched to a gene: 5. The CDR3 spells CASSFSRQGDQPQHF. The CDR3 coding sequence is TGTGCCAGCAGTTTTTCCCGACAGGGGGATCAGCCCCAGCATTTT.

This sequence joins TRBV7-2 and TRBJ2-7; D is perhaps TRBD1 (6 bases). Germline V gene lookup returns CDR1 SGHTA and CDR2 FQGNSA. V lost 5 bases and J 3 bases, leaving 14 bases between the germline ends. This CDR3 comprises 14 residues. CDR3 coding DNA: TGTGCCAGCAGCGTGACCGGGACAAACTACGAGCAGTACTTC. Translated: CASSVTGTNYEQYF.

There are many counts of this clonotype. This CDR3 is CATSSARGRNQPQHF. Here the CDR3 DNA reads TGTGCCACCAGCAGTGCGAGAGGAAGGAATCAGCCCCAGCATTTT. The chain couples TRBV15 to TRBJ1-5, with unresolved D. With 3 bases removed from V and 4 bases from J, the gap between germline ends came to 13 bases. CDR3 length: 15 residues. CDR1 and CDR2 (germline): LNHNV, YYDKDF (reference sequence).

This chain joins TRBV19 and TRBJ1-6; 7 nucleotides line up with TRBD1. The CDR3 has 13 amino acids. Germline values: CDR1 LNHDA, CDR2 SQIVND (reference sequence). V lost 3 bases and J lost 12; bases outside the gene matches: 5. The CDR3 here is CASSISRDRPLHF. The CDR3 DNA follows: TGTGCCAGTAGTATTAGTCGGGACAGACCCCTCCACTTT.

The chain combines TRBV27 with TRBJ2-3; a weak D match, TRBD1 (6 bases). The CDR3 runs to 13 residues. Germline V CDR1 and CDR2: MNHEY, SMNVEV (reference sequence). The V end lost 0 bases, the J end lost 11 bases, and 12 bases lay between the germline ends. The CDR3, as DNA: TGTGCCAGCAGTTTATCGCAGGGGCTCTTGCAGTATTTT. Translation: CASSLSQGLLQYF.

This clonotype came up many times. The chain recombines TRBV6-1 with TRBJ1-3; 9 bases match TRBD1. CDR1 is MNHNS, CDR2 SASEGT, per germline. J was trimmed by 0 bases and V by 6 bases; bases with no gene match: 6. This CDR3 is 16 amino acids long. The CDR3 bases are TGTGCCAGCAGAACACCGGGACAGGGCTCTGGAAACACCATATATTTT. Translating it yields CASRTPGQGSGNTIYF.

This chain links TRBV5-5 with TRBJ2-7; 8 bases align to TRBD1. Germline V gene data show CDR1 as SGHKS and CDR2 as YYEKEE (reference sequence). This CDR3 region has 13 residues. The junction had 5 bases not matched to a gene; V was cut back by 4 bases and J by 5 bases. CDR3 region: CASSTTGVNEQYF. DNA of the CDR3: TGTGCCAGCAGCACGACAGGGGTCAACGAGCAGTACTTC.

The rearrangement uses TRBV20-1 and TRBJ2-5; 10 nucleotides align to TRBD2. The CDR3 sequence is 14 residues long. V shed 4 bases, J shed 4 bases, and the junction held 6 bases outside the gene matches. Germline loops: CDR1 DFQATT, CDR2 SNEGSKA (reference sequence). CDR3 amino acids: CSAKLAGLGETQYF. CDR3 in DNA: TGCAGTGCTAAACTAGCGGGGTTAGGAGAGACCCAGTACTTC.

This clonotype was counted only a few times. V usage is TRBV28 and J usage is TRBJ1-2; possible D gene TRBD1, 6 bases. The length of the CDR3 is 14 residues. V was shortened by 6 bases and J by 4 bases, with 15 bases between the two germline ends. CDR1 MDHEN and CDR2 SYDVKM come from the germline V gene. The CDR3 nucleotides read TGTGCCAGCAGCCCCCTCACAGGGTTCTATGGCTACACCTTC. Its protein is CASSPLTGFYGYTF.

The CDR3 spells CSVLNRGRTTEAFF. The DNA for the CDR3 is TGCAGCGTCCTAAACAGGGGGCGGACCACTGAAGCTTTCTTT. The chain has TRBV29-1 and TRBJ1-1; the match to TRBD1 covers 9 bases. Germline CDR1 reads SQVTM; CDR2 reads ANQGSEA. V trimming: 6 bases; J trimming: 4 bases; junction bases outside the gene matches: 9. This CDR3 is built from 14 residues.

Of note for this clonotype: Compared with germline, one end of the junction differs, possibly owing to a read error. The CDR3 nucleotides read TGTGCCGGCAGTTTCGGTTCGCCAGCGACGTACGAGCAGTACTTC. Its translation: CAGSFGSPATYEQYF. V is TRBV12-3 or TRBV12-4 and J is TRBJ2-7, with D unclear. The CDR3 has 15 residues.

This chain links TRBV5-6 with TRBJ1-1, with 7 nucleotides matching TRBD1. The germline gives CDR1 SGHDT, CDR2 YYEEEE. With 6 bases clipped from V and 4 bases from J, the junction kept 6 bases outside the gene matches. The CDR3 loop spans 13 amino acids. This chain's CDR3 is CASIQGELTEAFF. In DNA form, the CDR3 reads TGTGCCAGCATCCAGGGGGAGCTCACTGAAGCTTTCTTT. Full variable domain (outside the CDR3, taken from reference TRBV5-6 and TRBJ1-1): DAGVTQSPTHLIKTRGQQVTLRCSPKSGHDTVSWYQQALGQGPQFIFQYYEEEERQRGNFPDRFSGHQFPNYSSELNVNALLLGDSALYLCASIQGELTEAFFGQGTRLTVV.

The V gene is TRBV21-1, the J gene TRBJ2-1; the table's D call, TRBD2, has no DNA check behind it. TRBV21-1 is a listed pseudogene. This CDR3 is built from 17 residues. In nucleotides, the CDR3 is TGTGCCAGCAGCAAAGAGGTGGAGGGACTCGTCGAAAGTGAGCAGTTCTTC. It translates to CASSKEVEGLVESEQFF.